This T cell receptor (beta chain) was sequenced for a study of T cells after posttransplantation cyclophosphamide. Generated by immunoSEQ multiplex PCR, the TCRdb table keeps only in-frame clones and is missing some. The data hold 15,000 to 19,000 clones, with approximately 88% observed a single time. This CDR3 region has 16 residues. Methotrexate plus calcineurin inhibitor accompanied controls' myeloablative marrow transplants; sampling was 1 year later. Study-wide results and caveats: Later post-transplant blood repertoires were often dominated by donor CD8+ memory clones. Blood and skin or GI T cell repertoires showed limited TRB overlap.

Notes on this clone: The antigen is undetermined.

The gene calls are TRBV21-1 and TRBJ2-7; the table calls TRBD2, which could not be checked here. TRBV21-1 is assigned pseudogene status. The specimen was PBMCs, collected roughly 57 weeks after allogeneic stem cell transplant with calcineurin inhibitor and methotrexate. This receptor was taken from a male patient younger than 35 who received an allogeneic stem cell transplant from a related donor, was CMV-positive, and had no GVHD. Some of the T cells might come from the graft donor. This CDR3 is CASITLKASVDYEQYF. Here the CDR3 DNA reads TGTGCCAGCATCACCTTAAAGGCTAGCGTAGACTACGAGCAGTACTTC.